The 9 T cell receptor beta chains reported below all come from one sample, sequenced in a study of CD8+ T cells in alopecia areata. After isolation, RNA underwent reverse transcription to generate cDNA as the sequencing template. Repertoires were generated with immunoSEQ multiplex PCR, while TCRdb's copy carries only in-frame clones and drops some. Of about 98,000 clones detected, around 44% appear once; the ten largest clones hold roughly 0.79%. The sample was CD4+ T cells sorted from blood. The receptors come from a human donor with alopecia areata.

The rearrangement uses TRBV7-2 and TRBJ2-7; D possibly matches TRBD1 or TRBD2 (6 bases each). CDR1 and CDR2 from the germline V gene are SGHTA and FQGNSA. V dropped 3 bases and J dropped 1 base, with 13 bases sitting between them. The length of the CDR3 is 15 residues. The CDR3 sequence is CASSLGPGASYEQYF. CDR3 nucleotides: TGTGCCAGCAGCTTGGGCCCGGGGGCGTCCTACGAGCAGTACTTC.

This clone was picked up a small number of times. The gene calls are TRBV28 and TRBJ1-1; no reliable D call. Germline V lookup: CDR1 MDHEN, CDR2 SYDVKM. The CDR3 covers 14 residues. The V end was cut by 2 bases, the J end by 0 bases, with 7 bases between. CDR3 in DNA: TGTGCCAGCAGTTTAGTCGCTATGAACACTGAAGCTTTCTTT. Translation: CASSLVAMNTEAFF.

This clone has just a few counts. The chain employs TRBV11-2 and TRBJ2-5; D uncertain. The germline gives CDR1 SGHAT, CDR2 FQNNGV. This CDR3 has 12 residues. V shed 5 bases and J shed 7 bases, with 11 bases lying between them. The CDR3 protein is CASSRTVLTQYF. In DNA, the CDR3 is TGTGCCAGCAGCCGCACGGTCTTGACCCAGTACTTC. Combining the CDR3 with reference TRBV11-2 and TRBJ2-5 gives the whole variable domain EAGVAQSPRYKIIEKRQSVAFWCNPISGHATLYWYQQILGQGPKLLIQFQNNGVVDDSQLPKDRFSAERLKGVDSTLKIQPAKLEDSAVYLCASSRTVLTQYFGPGTRLLVL.

This clone was counted only a few times. The gene calls are TRBV28 and TRBJ2-3, with 9 bases aligning to TRBD1. This CDR3 is built from 16 residues. Trimming took 5 bases from V and 2 from J; bases not matched to a gene: 8. Germline CDR1 is MDHEN and CDR2 is SYDVKM. The CDR3 is CASSPSQGADTDTQYF. DNA of the CDR3: TGTGCCAGCAGTCCATCACAGGGGGCGGACACAGATACGCAGTATTTT. Full variable domain (missing parts from reference TRBV28 and TRBJ2-3): DVKVTQSSRYLVKRTGEKVFLECVQDMDHENMFWYRQDPGLGLRLIYFSYDVKMKEKGDIPEGYSVSREKKERFSLILESASTNQTSMYLCASSPSQGADTDTQYFGPGTRLTVL.

In its sample, this clone was seen a few times. J is TRBJ2-1 and V is TRBV29-1; no clear D gene. The CDR3 length is 11 residues. Trimming removed 5 bases at V and 1 base at J, with 3 bases between. Germline CDR1 SQVTM, CDR2 ANQGSEA. The CDR3 DNA is TGCAGCGTTCGATCCTACAATGAGCAGTTCTTC. Protein product: CSVRSYNEQFF.

V and J are TRBV5-1 and TRBJ2-6, with TRBD1 matching 7 bases. This CDR3 has 19 amino acids. Germline CDR1 reads SGHRS; CDR2 reads YFSETQ. The ends lost 3 bases at V and 0 bases at J; junction bases unmatched: 12. The CDR3 nucleotides read TGCGCCAGCAGCTCTACAGGGGACCTCAGCCTCTCTGGGGCCAACGTCCTGACTTTC. Amino acid sequence: CASSSTGDLSLSGANVLTF.

The CDR3 nucleotides are TGTGCCAGCAGTGGACTGTTGCCCTACGAGCAGTACTTC. It encodes CASSGLLPYEQYF. The gene calls are TRBV2 and TRBJ2-7; D uncertain. Germline CDR1 and CDR2: SNHLY and FYNNEI. The CDR3 sequence is 13 residues long. Trimming stripped 4 bases from V and 2 bases from J, with 9 bases between.

The chain recombines TRBV30 with TRBJ2-6; 8 bases line up with TRBD1. Trimming cost V 5 bases and J 8 bases; bases outside gene matches: 8. The CDR3 is made up of 14 amino acids. Germline lookup yields CDR1 GTSNPN and CDR2 SVGIG (reference sequence). The CDR3 loop reads CAWDRGTNPNVLTF. In nucleotides, the CDR3 is TGTGCCTGGGACAGGGGAACAAATCCCAACGTCCTGACTTTC.

This clone appeared a few times. The chain has TRBV25-1 and TRBJ1-3; a weak D match, TRBD1 (5 bases). The CDR3 length is 16 residues. With 1 base removed from V and 2 bases from J, the gap between germline ends came to 12 bases. Germline CDR1 is MGHDK and CDR2 is SYGVNS. The CDR3 is CASSEFSGTAGNTIYF. The CDR3 DNA follows: TGTGCCAGCAGTGAATTCTCCGGGACGGCTGGAAACACCATATATTTT.